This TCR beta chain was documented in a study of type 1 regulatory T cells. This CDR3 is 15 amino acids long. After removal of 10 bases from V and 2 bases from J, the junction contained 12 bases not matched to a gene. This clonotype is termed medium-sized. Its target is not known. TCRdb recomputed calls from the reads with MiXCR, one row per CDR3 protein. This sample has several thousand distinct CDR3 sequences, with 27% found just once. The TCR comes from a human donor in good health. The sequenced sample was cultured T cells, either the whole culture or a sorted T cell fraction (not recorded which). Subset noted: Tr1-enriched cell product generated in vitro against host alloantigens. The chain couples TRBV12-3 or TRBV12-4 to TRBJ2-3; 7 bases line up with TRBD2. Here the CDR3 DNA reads TGTGCCACCAAGGTGGGCCTAGCGGCCACAGATACGCAGTATTTT. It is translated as CATKVGLAATDTQYF.